This passage covers 9 T cell receptor beta chains from one sample sequenced in a study of shared clonotypes between healthy human individuals (dated by TCRdb to the early 2020s). Libraries were made using the immunoSEQ multiplex PCR assay. This is the immuneACCESS table as TCRdb keeps it, with only in-frame sequences that have V and J called. A part of the clones is gone; compared with another copy, unresolved V genes explain less than half, and the rest is unexplained. The sample data list about 980,000 clones, and around three quarters of these were observed just once. 1.5% of the sample belongs to the ten largest clones. What was sequenced was memory CD4+ T cells sorted from blood. The intended sense of this specimen's cell subset or site label: CD45RA-negative fraction. All receptors come from a man aged 18 to 30 in good health.

The gene calls are TRBV6-1 and TRBJ2-2; TRBD2 matches at 8 bases. V lost 8 bases to trimming and J lost 5 bases; unmatched junction nucleotides: 4. CDR1 and CDR2 (germline): MNHNS, SASEGT. This CDR3 contains 13 residues. CDR3 loop: CASQREYTGELFF. The CDR3 nucleotides read TGTGCCAGCCAGCGGGAGTATACCGGGGAGCTGTTTTTT.

The V call is TRBV6-1, the J call TRBJ1-2; unclear D gene. Germline V gene sequence: CDR1 MNHNS, CDR2 SASEGT. V gave up 0 bases and J gave up 0 bases, with 8 bases separating them. The CDR3 sequence is 15 residues long. The CDR3: CASSEAGATNYGYTF. In DNA, the CDR3 is TGTGCCAGCAGTGAAGCGGGTGCTACTAACTATGGCTACACCTTC.

This CDR3 is CASSGSGVSNQPQHF. CDR3 in DNA: TGTGCCAGCAGTGGCTCAGGGGTGAGCAATCAGCCCCAGCATTTT. This chain uses TRBV25-1 with TRBJ1-5; maybe TRBD1 (6 bases). V lost 4 bases, J lost 1 base, and 11 bases lay in between. The CDR3 is 15 residues long. CDR1 is MGHDK and CDR2 is SYGVNS in the germline V gene. Variable domain in full (rest from reference TRBV25-1 and TRBJ1-5): EADIYQTPRYLVIGTGKKITLECSQTMGHDKMYWYQQDPGMELHLIHYSYGVNSTEKGDLSSESTVSRIRTEHFPLTLESARPSHTSQYLCASSGSGVSNQPQHFGDGTRLSIL.

Written as DNA, the CDR3 is TGTGCCAGCTCACCAGACTCCGGTCTGATTGGCTACACCTTC. This gives the protein CASSPDSGLIGYTF. The J gene is TRBJ1-2, the V gene TRBV18, with D uncertain. Germline V gene sequence: CDR1 KGHSH, CDR2 LQKENI. Trimming pared 2 bases from V and 7 bases from J, leaving 14 bases between. CDR3 length: 14 residues.

CDR3 region: CASSISGTGVTQYF. CDR3 DNA: TGTGCCAGCAGTATTTCCGGGACAGGGGTTACGCAGTATTTT. The chain has TRBV6-1 and TRBJ2-3, with 10 bases lining up with TRBD1. With V trimmed by 5 bases and J by 8 bases, 7 bases remained unmatched. The length of the CDR3 is 14 residues. Per the germline V gene, CDR1 is MNHNS and CDR2 is SASEGT.

This clone was found once. An end of the junction does not agree with germline; a read error may underlie this. The chain is built from TRBV30 and TRBJ2-7; D remains ambiguous. Germline CDR1 and CDR2: GTSNPN and SVGIG (reference sequence). This CDR3 spans 11 amino acids. This chain's CDR3 is CAWSVSDEQYF. Written as DNA, the CDR3 is TGTGCCTGGAGTGTCTCCGACGAGCAGTACTTC.

The chain recombines TRBV10-2 with TRBJ2-7; TRBD1 matches 7 bases. The CDR3 is 13 residues long. The trim removed 8 bases at V and 6 bases at J, leaving 10 bases unmatched. From germline, CDR1 is WSHSY and CDR2 SAAADI. The CDR3 reads CASRTAQGSEQYF. In DNA, the CDR3 is TGCGCCAGCCGAACGGCACAGGGGTCCGAGCAGTACTTC.

This sequence joins TRBV6-1 and TRBJ2-5, with D uncertain. This CDR3 comprises 15 residues. CDR1 is MNHNS and CDR2 is SASEGT in the germline V gene. V lost 0 bases, J lost 0 bases, and 8 bases lay in between. The CDR3 loop reads CASSEAPNYQETQYF. CDR3 nucleotide sequence: TGTGCCAGCAGTGAAGCCCCCAACTACCAAGAGACCCAGTACTTC.

This chain joins TRBV11-2 and TRBJ1-1; D gene uncertain. V was shortened by 1 base and J by 5 bases, with 11 bases between the two germline ends. Germline CDR1 is SGHAT and CDR2 is FQNNGV. The CDR3 extends over 14 amino acids. Written as DNA, the CDR3 is TGTGCCAGCAGCTTAGGGTCGGGAAAGACTGAAGCTTTCTTT. This codes for CASSLGSGKTEAFF.